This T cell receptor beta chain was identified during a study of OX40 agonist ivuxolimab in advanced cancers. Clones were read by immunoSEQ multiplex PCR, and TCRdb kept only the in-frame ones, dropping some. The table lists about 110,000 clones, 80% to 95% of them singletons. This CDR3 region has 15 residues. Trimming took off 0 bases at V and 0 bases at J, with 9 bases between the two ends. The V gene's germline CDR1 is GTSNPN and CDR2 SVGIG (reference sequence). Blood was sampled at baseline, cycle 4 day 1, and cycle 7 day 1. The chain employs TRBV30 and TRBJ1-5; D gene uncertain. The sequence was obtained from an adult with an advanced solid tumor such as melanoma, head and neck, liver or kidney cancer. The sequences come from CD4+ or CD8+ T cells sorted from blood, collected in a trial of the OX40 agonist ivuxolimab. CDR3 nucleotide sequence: TGTGCCTGGAGTGTAAGTCAGATTAGCAATCAGCCCCAGCATTTT. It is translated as CAWSVSQISNQPQHF.